Presented here are 28 T cell receptor beta chains from one specimen sequenced in a study of Ad26.COV2.S vaccination and SARS-CoV-2 variants. The assay was immunoSEQ multiplex PCR, and TCRdb's table has in-frame clones only and misses some. The table has roughly 300,000 clones, roughly 90% seen once. Treatment given: roughly 18 received Ad26.COV2.S at low or high dose, single or two shots; roughly 5 received placebo; per-sample allocation not given. Sampling took place 63 days after the first vaccine or placebo injection. The sample in question was peripheral blood, obtained in a trial of Ad26.COV2.S vaccine versus placebo. The source is a person between 18 and 65 years old who received the Ad26.COV2.S COVID-19 vaccine or a placebo.

The CDR3 sequence: CASSLGSDYEQYF. DNA of the CDR3: TGCGCCAGCAGCTTAGGTAGCGACTACGAGCAGTACTTC. The chain joins TRBV5-1 to TRBJ2-7; tentative D call: TRBD2 (5 bases). CDR1 and CDR2 from the germline V gene are SGHRS and YFSETQ. V lost 2 bases and J lost 3, with 9 bases in between. CDR3 length: 13 amino acids.

V gene TRBV7-2 combines with J gene TRBJ2-3; 9 bases map to TRBD2. The CDR3 length is 17 residues. V trimming: 1 base; J trimming: 4 bases; junction bases outside the gene matches: 9. The germline CDR1 and CDR2 sequences are SGHTA and FQGNSA. CDR3 sequence reads: CASSLVFAGGPPDTQYF. The CDR3 bases are TGTGCCAGCAGCTTAGTTTTCGCGGGAGGGCCGCCAGATACGCAGTATTTT.

The rearrangement uses TRBV3-1 (or the pseudogene TRBV3-2) and TRBJ2-2; D may be TRBD1 or TRBD2 (6 bases each). The CDR3 has 17 amino acids. The V end lost 5 bases, the J end lost 5 bases, and 21 bases lay between the germline ends. Germline CDR1 LGHDT, CDR2 YNNKEL (reference sequence). CDR3: CASSLTGVQGGTGELFF. As DNA, the CDR3 is TGTGCCAGCAGCTTAACAGGAGTACAGGGAGGAACCGGGGAGCTGTTTTTT.

The V gene is TRBV5-6, the J gene TRBJ1-5; possibly TRBD1 for D (6 bases). The V end was cut by 4 bases, the J end by 5 bases, with 7 bases between. This CDR3 region has 12 residues. Germline V CDR1 and CDR2: SGHDT, YYEEEE. In DNA, the CDR3 is TGTGCCAGCAGCGAGGGGGATCAGCCCCAGCATTTT. It codes for CASSEGDQPQHF.

In DNA, the CDR3 is TGCGCCAGCAGCTTAGGACAGGGGGTGTATGAGCAGTTCTTC. This sequence encodes CASSLGQGVYEQFF. The chain recombines TRBV5-1 with TRBJ2-1; 10 positions agree with TRBD1. CDR3 length: 14 amino acids. Germline CDR1 is SGHRS and CDR2 is YFSETQ. V lost 2 bases, J lost 8 bases, and 4 bases stayed unmatched.

The chain is built from TRBV6-5 and TRBJ2-1; weak D call: TRBD1 (6 bases). CDR3 length: 15 amino acids. CDR1 and CDR2 (germline): MNHEY, SVGAGI. The V end was cut by 2 bases, the J end by 8 bases, with 16 bases between. CDR3 sequence reads: CASSYSGGTFYEQFF. DNA of the CDR3: TGTGCCAGCAGTTACAGTGGGGGCACTTTCTATGAGCAGTTCTTC.

The chain employs TRBV5-4 and TRBJ2-1, with 12 nucleotides matching TRBD2. The V gene's germline CDR1 is SGHNT and CDR2 YYREEE (reference sequence). The CDR3 consists of 17 residues. The V and J ends lost 3 bases and 9 bases, in that order; junction bases with no gene match: 13. The CDR3, as DNA: TGTGCCAGCAGCTCCGCTCTGACTAGCGGGAGTCGCAGTGAGCAGTTCTTC. This codes for CASSSALTSGSRSEQFF.

The V call is TRBV6-6, the J call TRBJ1-3, with D tentatively TRBD1 (5 bases). V was pared by 11 bases and J by 8 bases, with 25 bases between. CDR1 and CDR2 from the germline V gene are MNHNY and SVGAGI (reference sequence). The CDR3 has 15 residues. CDR3 coding DNA: TGTGCCGTAAAGCCGTCCGGGGGATCGAAGGACACCATATATTTT. Translated, it gives CAVKPSGGSKDTIYF.

This chain uses TRBV28 with TRBJ2-1; 16 bases match TRBD2. The CDR3 runs to 18 residues. Trimming removed 8 bases from V and 7 bases from J; junction bases left unmatched: 14. CDR1 is MDHEN and CDR2 is SYDVKM in the germline V gene. CDR3 DNA: TGTGCCAGCGCTTCGACCGGGACTAGCGGGAGGGCAGGGAATGAGCAGTTCTTC. Its translation is CASASTGTSGRAGNEQFF.

This chain connects TRBV7-2 to TRBJ1-2, with 7 bases identical to TRBD1. V was clipped by 5 bases and J by 4 bases; unmatched bases: 10. The CDR3 consists of 15 residues. Germline V gene data show CDR1 as SGHTA and CDR2 as FQGNSA. For the CDR3, the DNA is TGTGCCAGCAGCGAATACGGACAGGTTTTCTATGGCTACACCTTC. It encodes CASSEYGQVFYGYTF.

V and J are TRBV27 and TRBJ1-2, with 9 bases aligning to TRBD1. J gave up 7 bases and V 4 bases, and 4 bases lay outside the gene matches. Per the germline V gene, CDR1 is MNHEY and CDR2 is SMNVEV (reference sequence). The CDR3 contains 13 residues. The CDR3 DNA reads TGTGCCAGCAGTTATACAGGGGGCTTTGGCTACACCTTC. It encodes CASSYTGGFGYTF.

The rearrangement uses TRBV10-3 and TRBJ2-7; a weak D match, TRBD1 (6 bases). Trimming took off 4 bases at V and 5 bases at J, with 12 bases between the two ends. Germline CDR1 is ENHRY and CDR2 is SYGVKD. The CDR3 extends over 13 amino acids. The CDR3 region has the DNA TGTGCCATCAGTGCAACAGGGAAAAACGAGCAGTACTTC. Its protein product is CAISATGKNEQYF.

The J gene is TRBJ2-3, the V gene TRBV2; 11 nucleotides align to TRBD2. CDR3 length equals 16 residues. V lost 6 bases to trimming and J lost 3 bases; unmatched junction nucleotides: 8. The V gene's germline CDR1 is SNHLY and CDR2 FYNNEI. Here the CDR3 DNA reads TGTGCCAGCAGAGAAACTAGCGGGAGTCGAACAGATACGCAGTATTTT. Its translation: CASRETSGSRTDTQYF. Drawing the rest from reference TRBV2 and TRBJ2-3, the complete variable domain is EPEVTQTPSHQVTQMGQEVILRCVPISNHLYFYWYRQILGQKVEFLVSFYNNEISEKSEIFDDQFSVERPDGSNFTLKIRSTKLEDSAMYFCASRETSGSRTDTQYFGPGTRLTVL.

The chain employs TRBV6-6 and TRBJ1-1; tentatively, D is TRBD1 (5 bases). The CDR3 loop spans 16 amino acids. V was cut by 2 bases and J by 0 bases, with 13 bases left in between. Per the germline V gene, CDR1 is MNHNY and CDR2 is SVGAGI (reference sequence). The CDR3: CASSYGGGGVNTEAFF. DNA for the CDR3: TGTGCCAGCAGTTACGGTGGGGGAGGGGTGAACACTGAAGCTTTCTTT.

The genes are TRBV28 and TRBJ2-7; D gene uncertain. The germline V and J ends were trimmed by 8 bases and 0 bases, with 20 bases remaining between them. CDR3 length equals 16 residues. Germline V gene sequence: CDR1 MDHEN, CDR2 SYDVKM. CDR3 bases: TGTGCCAGCCTCAGTTTATGGTCGGGCAGCTCCTACGAGCAGTACTTC. It is translated as CASLSLWSGSSYEQYF.

This clone was observed a single time. The chain recombines TRBV20-1 with TRBJ2-7; D remains unclear. This CDR3 has 11 amino acids. The V end lost 3 bases, the J end lost 3 bases, and 6 bases lay between the germline ends. CDR1 is DFQATT, CDR2 SNEGSKA, per germline (reference sequence). CDR3 region: CSASDNYEQYF. DNA of the CDR3: TGCAGTGCTAGTGACAACTACGAGCAGTACTTC.

The chain is built from TRBV30 and TRBJ1-1; D ambiguous. Germline V gene data show CDR1 as GTSNPN and CDR2 as SVGIG (reference sequence). CDR3 length: 13 amino acids. V gave up 2 bases and J gave up 4 bases, with 11 bases separating them. CDR3 coding DNA: TGTGCCTGGAGTTTAGACAAGCTCACTGAAGCTTTCTTT. Amino acids: CAWSLDKLTEAFF. The variable domain in full, with the rest retrieved from reference TRBV30 and TRBJ1-1, is SQTIHQWPATLVQPVGSPLSLECTVEGTSNPNLYWYRQAAGRGLQLLFYSVGIGQISSEVPQNLSASRPQDRQFILSSKKLLLSDSGFYLCAWSLDKLTEAFFGQGTRLTVV.

V and J are TRBV7-2 and TRBJ1-6; 8 bases are a match to TRBD1. Trimming at V came to 5 bases and at J to 7 bases, leaving 4 bases not matched to a gene. The CDR3 is 14 amino acids. The germline CDR1 and CDR2 sequences are SGHTA and FQGNSA. CDR3 sequence reads: CASSPTGVNSPLHF. As DNA, the CDR3 is TGTGCCAGCAGCCCGACAGGGGTAAATTCACCCCTCCACTTT. Complete variable domain (other parts from reference TRBV7-2 and TRBJ1-6): GAGVSQSPSNKVTEKGKDVELRCDPISGHTALYWYRQSLGQGLEFLIYFQGNSAPDKSGLPSDRFSAERTGGSVSTLTIQRTQQEDSAVYLCASSPTGVNSPLHFGNGTRLTVT.

Only one count was recorded for this clone. This CDR3 reads CAWSVYDRGPPGELFF. In nucleotides, the CDR3 is TGTGCCTGGAGTGTTTACGACAGGGGACCCCCGGGGGAGCTGTTTTTT. The chain combines TRBV30 with TRBJ2-2; 8 bases are a match to TRBD1. The germline V gene encodes CDR1 GTSNPN and CDR2 SVGIG (reference sequence). This CDR3 has 16 amino acids. Trimming at V came to 0 bases and at J to 8 bases, leaving 11 bases not matched to a gene.

As regards this clone: Other DNA sequences in this specimen translate into the identical CDR3. This chain links TRBV7-2 with TRBJ2-1, with unresolved D. The CDR3 has 11 amino acids. CDR1 is SGHTA, CDR2 FQGNSA, per germline. The V and J ends lost 1 base and 8 bases respectively, with 3 bases between them. The CDR3 region is CASSLVDEQFF. The DNA of the CDR3 is TGTGCCAGCAGCTTAGTTGATGAGCAGTTCTTC.

The chain combines TRBV6-5 with TRBJ1-2, with a weak D call TRBD1 (5 bases). The CDR3 spans 12 residues. Germline lookup yields CDR1 MNHEY and CDR2 SVGAGI. V was shortened by 0 bases and J by 9 bases, with 8 bases between the two germline ends. CDR3 coding DNA: TGTGCCAGCAGTTACTCAGGGGATCGCTACACCTTC. Protein product: CASSYSGDRYTF.

The rearrangement uses TRBV4-1 and TRBJ2-5; 7 bases fit TRBD1. This CDR3 comprises 15 residues. Trimming cost V 2 bases and J 5 bases; bases outside gene matches: 8. Per germline, CDR1 MGHRA and CDR2 YSYEKL. CDR3 nucleotides: TGCGCCAGCAGCCAAACCGGGACAGCCCGGGAGACCCAGTACTTC. Its translation: CASSQTGTARETQYF.

This clone was picked up one time. The genes are TRBV2 and TRBJ2-7; D gene unclear. This CDR3 is built from 14 residues. Germline V gives CDR1 SNHLY, CDR2 FYNNEI. Trimming took off 7 bases at V and 0 bases at J, with 13 bases between the two ends. The CDR3 region has the DNA TGTGCCAGCAAGAGCAAACATCTCTCCTACGAGCAGTACTTC. Translating gives CASKSKHLSYEQYF. The full variable domain, rest sourced from reference TRBV2 and TRBJ2-7, is EPEVTQTPSHQVTQMGQEVILRCVPISNHLYFYWYRQILGQKVEFLVSFYNNEISEKSEIFDDQFSVERPDGSNFTLKIRSTKLEDSAMYFCASKSKHLSYEQYFGPGTRLTVT.

The chain employs TRBV18 and TRBJ1-2, with 9 bases matching TRBD1. The germline V gene has CDR1 KGHSH and CDR2 LQKENI. CDR3 length: 15 amino acids. With V trimmed by 2 bases and J by 2 bases, 3 bases remained unmatched. The CDR3 DNA reads TGTGCCAGCTCACCAGGGGGACAGGGAAACTATGGCTACACCTTC. Protein sequence: CASSPGGQGNYGYTF.

The chain is built from TRBV29-1 and TRBJ2-2, with unresolved D. V lost 7 bases and J lost 3, with 9 bases in between. CDR1 SQVTM and CDR2 ANQGSEA come from the germline V gene. The CDR3 runs 12 residues. The CDR3 DNA is TGCAGCGCGGACCGTGACACCGGGGAGCTGTTTTTT. Residues: CSADRDTGELFF.

The chain recombines TRBV13 with TRBJ2-1; 15 positions match TRBD2. Per the germline V gene, CDR1 is PRHDT and CDR2 is FYEKMQ (reference sequence). The CDR3 length is 18 residues. The V gene end was trimmed by 4 bases and the J gene end by 3 bases; junction bases not matched to a gene: 7. CDR3 in DNA: TGTGCCAGCAGCTCGGGACTAGCGGGAGGACCCCTCTACAATGAGCAGTTCTTC. It translates to CASSSGLAGGPLYNEQFF.

This clone was detected a few times. CDR3 protein: CASSLGDSLLNTEAFF. The CDR3 coding sequence is TGCGCCAGCAGCTTGGGGGACAGTCTTTTGAACACTGAAGCTTTCTTT. The rearrangement uses TRBV5-1 and TRBJ1-1; 7 bases line up with TRBD1. Trimming at V came to 0 bases and at J to 0 bases, leaving 5 bases not matched to a gene. Germline V lookup: CDR1 SGHRS, CDR2 YFSETQ. The CDR3 has 16 amino acids.

The chain carries TRBV19 and TRBJ1-1, with TRBD1 matching 8 bases. Germline V CDR1 and CDR2: LNHDA, SQIVND (reference sequence). J lost 4 bases, V lost 5 bases, and 6 bases had no gene match. CDR3 length: 14 amino acids. The CDR3 loop is CASSFRGLGTEAFF. The DNA of the CDR3 is TGTGCCAGTAGTTTCAGGGGGCTTGGCACTGAAGCTTTCTTT.